Presented here are 21 T cell receptor beta chains from one specimen sequenced in a study of cytomegalovirus exposure and HLA in healthy donors. Repertoires were generated with immunoSEQ multiplex PCR, while TCRdb's copy carries only in-frame clones and drops some. This table holds 100,000 to 150,000 clones, roughly 90% found once. Material: PBMCs. The receptors shown here come from a woman aged 18-35 years in good health and CMV-seronegative.

V and J are TRBV28 and TRBJ2-3; perhaps TRBD2 as D (6 bases). The CDR3 runs 13 residues. Trimming took off 7 bases at V and 1 base at J, with 9 bases between the two ends. Germline assignment: CDR1 MDHEN and CDR2 SYDVKM. CDR3 in amino acids: CASIGGGTDTQYF. For the CDR3, the DNA is TGTGCCAGCATAGGAGGGGGCACAGATACGCAGTATTTT.

The chain recombines TRBV4-1 with TRBJ1-5; D is perhaps TRBD1 (5 bases). Deletions cut 0 bases from V and 7 bases from J, with 13 bases between. There are 15 residues in the CDR3. Germline values: CDR1 MGHRA, CDR2 YSYEKL. CDR3 protein: CASSQEARAAQPQHF. The CDR3 region has the DNA TGCGCCAGCAGCCAAGAGGCCAGGGCCGCCCAGCCCCAGCATTTT.

This clone came up once. The J gene is TRBJ1-1, the V gene TRBV4-1; 8 nucleotides align to TRBD1. This CDR3 is 16 amino acids long. Germline trimming cut 5 bases from V and 5 bases from J; bases unmatched to any gene: 13. The germline CDR1 and CDR2 sequences are MGHRA and YSYEKL. CDR3 loop: CASSSNLGQGGTEAFF. Written as DNA, the CDR3 is TGCGCCAGCAGCTCAAACCTAGGACAGGGAGGTACTGAAGCTTTCTTT.

The chain recombines TRBV5-6 with TRBJ2-7, with 7 bases identical to TRBD2. The germline CDR1 and CDR2 sequences are SGHDT and YYEEEE. V gave up 3 bases and J gave up 3 bases; unmatched junction bases: 15. The CDR3 is 17 amino acids. This CDR3 is CASSSYGGGPSGYEQYF. The CDR3 DNA reads as TGTGCCAGCAGCTCCTATGGGGGAGGGCCTTCGGGCTACGAGCAGTACTTC.

The chain uses TRBV28 and TRBJ1-2; the D gene is possibly TRBD1 (5 bases). Trimming cost V 6 bases and J 7 bases, with 18 bases left between them. The V gene's germline CDR1 is MDHEN and CDR2 SYDVKM. The CDR3 totals 14 residues. This CDR3 reads CASRSLQGRGGYTF. The CDR3 nucleotides are TGTGCCAGCAGAAGCCTGCAGGGTCGTGGTGGCTACACCTTC.

The V and J genes are TRBV2 and TRBJ2-3; the match to TRBD2 covers 12 bases. V gave up 7 bases and J gave up 5 bases; unmatched junction bases: 7. Germline CDR1 and CDR2: SNHLY and FYNNEI. The CDR3 extends over 15 amino acids. CDR3 amino acids: CASTGLGLAGDTQYF. CDR3 DNA: TGTGCCAGCACCGGACTGGGACTAGCGGGAGATACGCAGTATTTT.

The chain links TRBV9 to TRBJ1-6; weak D call: TRBD1 (6 bases). Per the germline V gene, CDR1 is SGDLS and CDR2 is YYNGEE. V lost 4 bases and J lost 9, with 17 bases in between. CDR3 size: 15 residues. The CDR3 DNA follows: TGTGCCAGCAGCTCTACTGGACAGACGAGTTCACCCCTCCACTTT. This codes for CASSSTGQTSSPLHF.

V is TRBV7-2 and J is TRBJ2-7; a weak D match, TRBD2 (5 bases). The CDR3 has 17 residues. Trimming shortened V by 6 bases and J by 0 bases, and 21 bases separated the two germline ends. Germline assignment: CDR1 SGHTA and CDR2 FQGNSA. The CDR3 DNA is TGTGCCAGCAGAACCACCCCTCCCTCGAGGGACTCCTACGAGCAGTACTTC. It yields the protein CASRTTPPSRDSYEQYF.

This rearrangement joins TRBV4-2 to TRBJ2-7, with 9 bases matching TRBD1. The CDR3 runs to 18 residues. Per germline, CDR1 LGHNA and CDR2 YNFKEQ. V was pared by 1 base and J by 2 bases, with 12 bases of the junction left unmatched. The CDR3: CASSQGLTGTGTTYEQYF. The CDR3 DNA sequence: TGTGCCAGCAGCCAAGGCTTAACCGGGACAGGGACCACCTACGAGCAGTACTTC.

The genes are TRBV6-6 and TRBJ2-1; D call uncertain. The CDR3 contains 13 residues. Trimming took off 3 bases at V and 6 bases at J, with 9 bases between the two ends. Germline lookup yields CDR1 MNHNY and CDR2 SVGAGI (reference sequence). CDR3 sequence: CASSYLEVNEQFF. The CDR3 bases are TGTGCCAGCAGTTATTTAGAGGTCAATGAGCAGTTCTTC.

This clone was recorded a few times. The chain employs TRBV9 and TRBJ1-1; D remains unclear. This CDR3 region has 13 residues. V lost 0 bases to trimming and J lost 1 base, with 4 bases between them. Per germline, CDR1 SGDLS and CDR2 YYNGEE. The CDR3 DNA reads as TGTGCCAGCAGCGTAGCGGGGAACACTGAAGCTTTCTTT. Amino acid sequence: CASSVAGNTEAFF.

The rearrangement uses TRBV28 and TRBJ2-7; 7 bases are shared with TRBD1. The germline CDR1 and CDR2 sequences are MDHEN and SYDVKM. V shed 5 bases, J shed 11 bases, and the junction held 18 bases outside the gene matches. The CDR3 consists of 15 residues. The CDR3 DNA is TGTGCCAGCAGTCGAATCTCTATTACAGGGGTCCCTGAGTACTTC. Amino acids: CASSRISITGVPEYF.

The V call is TRBV6-6, the J call TRBJ2-7; tentatively, D is TRBD1 (5 bases). Germline-derived CDR1 and CDR2 are MNHNY and SVGAGI (reference sequence). CDR3 length: 15 residues. The germline V and J ends were trimmed by 6 bases and 0 bases, with 15 bases remaining between them. The CDR3 region is CASSWKGPSSYEQYF. CDR3 nucleotides: TGTGCCAGCAGCTGGAAGGGGCCCAGCTCCTACGAGCAGTACTTC.

The chain carries TRBV5-1 and TRBJ2-3; 7 nucleotides agree with TRBD2. The CDR3 contains 14 residues. J was trimmed by 2 bases and V by 2 bases; bases with no gene match: 2. Germline CDR1 reads SGHRS; CDR2 reads YFSETQ. CDR3 coding DNA: TGCGCCAGCAGCTTTAGCGGGTTCACAGATACGCAGTATTTT. Its protein is CASSFSGFTDTQYF.

The genes are TRBV9 and TRBJ1-3; the D gene is possibly TRBD1 (6 bases). CDR3 length: 15 residues. CDR1 is SGDLS, CDR2 YYNGEE, per germline. V lost 1 base and J lost 0, with 8 bases in between. CDR3 DNA sequence: TGTGCCAGCAGCGTATGGGACAACTCTGGAAACACCATATATTTT. Translation gives CASSVWDNSGNTIYF. Combining the CDR3 with reference TRBV9 and TRBJ1-3 gives the whole variable domain DSGVTQTPKHLITATGQRVTLRCSPRSGDLSVYWYQQSLDQGLQFLIQYYNGEERAKGNILERFSAQQFPDLHSELNLSSLELGDSALYFCASSVWDNSGNTIYFGEGSWLTVV.

There are a few counts of this clone. The CDR3 DNA follows: TGTGCCAGTAGTATAGCCAGGGGTGAGCCCCAGCATTTT. Translated: CASSIARGEPQHF. This chain uses TRBV19 with TRBJ1-5; D perhaps matches TRBD1 (6 bases). With 1 base removed from V and 8 bases from J, the gap between germline ends came to 9 bases. Germline-derived CDR1 and CDR2 are LNHDA and SQIVND (reference sequence). The CDR3 consists of 13 residues.

In its sample, this clone was seen a few times. V usage is TRBV7-9 and J usage is TRBJ2-2, with D unresolved. Trimming cost V 5 bases and J 4 bases, with 5 bases left between them. Per the germline V gene, CDR1 is SEHNR and CDR2 is FQNEAQ (reference sequence). CDR3 length equals 12 residues. The CDR3 DNA is TGTGCCAGCAGCAGAGTCACCGGGGAGCTGTTTTTT. Translation gives CASSRVTGELFF.

This sequence joins TRBV19 and TRBJ1-2; 9 bases fit TRBD1. The CDR3 has 15 amino acids. The V segment lost 5 bases and the J segment 7 bases; nucleotides outside the gene matches: 11. In germline, CDR1 is LNHDA, CDR2 SQIVND (reference sequence). CDR3 DNA sequence: TGTGCCAGTAGTTTAAACAGGGGGCGAATGGGTGGCTACACCTTC. Translation: CASSLNRGRMGGYTF. The whole variable domain, filled in from reference TRBV19 and TRBJ1-2, reads DGGITQSPKYLFRKEGQNVTLSCEQNLNHDAMYWYRQDPGQGLRLIYYSQIVNDFQKGDIAEGYSVSREKKESFPLTVTSAQKNPTAFYLCASSLNRGRMGGYTFGSGTRLTVV.

This clone was seen more than once but under ten times. V and J are TRBV28 and TRBJ2-7; 8 nucleotides agree with TRBD2. CDR1 and CDR2 from the germline V gene are MDHEN and SYDVKM. V shed 2 bases and J 3 bases; nucleotides not matched to a gene: 6. The CDR3 has 15 residues. CDR3 sequence (DNA): TGTGCCAGCAGTTTAATCAGCGGGGGACGCTACGAGCAGTACTTC. Protein product: CASSLISGGRYEQYF.

The chain carries TRBV6-5 and TRBJ1-1, with 8 bases lining up with TRBD1. With 5 bases clipped from V and 0 bases from J, the junction kept 5 bases outside the gene matches. The germline CDR1 and CDR2 sequences are MNHEY and SVGAGI. The CDR3 contains 15 residues. Here the CDR3 DNA reads TGTGCCAGCAGTGGACGGACAGGGCTGAACACTGAAGCTTTCTTT. It yields the protein CASSGRTGLNTEAFF.

The rearrangement uses TRBV28 and TRBJ1-1, with a tentative D call TRBD1 (5 bases). The germline V gene has CDR1 MDHEN and CDR2 SYDVKM. V lost 8 bases, J lost 2 bases, and 15 bases lay in between. The length of the CDR3 is 14 residues. The CDR3 region is CASRGMVGNTEAFF. CDR3 nucleotides: TGTGCCAGCCGGGGGATGGTGGGCAACACTGAAGCTTTCTTT.